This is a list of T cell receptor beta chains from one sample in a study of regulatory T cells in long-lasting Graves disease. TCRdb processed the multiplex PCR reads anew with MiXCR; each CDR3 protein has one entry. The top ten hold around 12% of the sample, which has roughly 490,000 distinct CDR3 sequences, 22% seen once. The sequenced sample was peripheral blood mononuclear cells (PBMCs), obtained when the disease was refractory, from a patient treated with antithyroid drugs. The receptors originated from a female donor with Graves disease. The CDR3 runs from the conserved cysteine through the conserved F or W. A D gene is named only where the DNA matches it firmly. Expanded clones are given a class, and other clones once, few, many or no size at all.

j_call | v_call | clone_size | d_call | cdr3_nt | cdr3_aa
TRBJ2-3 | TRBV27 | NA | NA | TGTGCCAGCAGTCACCCAGGCGCCACAGATACGCAGTATTTT | CASSHPGATDTQYF
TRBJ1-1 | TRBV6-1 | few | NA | TGTGCCAGCAGTACACCCCCCGGGGCAGGGACTGAAGCTTTCTTT | CASSTPPGAGTEAFF
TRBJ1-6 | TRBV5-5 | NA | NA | TGTGCCAGCAGCTTGGACCCCCAAGGGAATTCACCCCTCCACTTT | CASSLDPQGNSPLHF
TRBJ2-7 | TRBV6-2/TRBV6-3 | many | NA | TGTGCCAGCTGTATTGAACAGGGACTCCCCTACGAGCAGTACTTC | CASCIEQGLPYEQYF
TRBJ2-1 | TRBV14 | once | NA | TGTGCCAGCAGCCAAGATAGGGCTGGCTCTGGAGGGGAGCAGTTCTTC | CASSQDRAGSGGEQFF
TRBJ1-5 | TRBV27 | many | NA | TGTGCCAGCAGCTTGAGTAGTATTAGCAATCAGCCCCAGCATTTT | CASSLSSISNQPQHF
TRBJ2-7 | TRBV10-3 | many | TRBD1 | TGTGCCATCAAGGCGATGGGGCAGGGGGACTACGAGCAGTACTTC | CAIKAMGQGDYEQYF
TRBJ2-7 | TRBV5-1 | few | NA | TGCGCCAGCAGCCTGGGAGGTACAGGCGCTCGCTCCTACGAGCAGTACTTC | CASSLGGTGARSYEQYF
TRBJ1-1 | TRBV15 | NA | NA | TGTGCCACCAGCTCCCAGACCCCATCCAGGAGTCTGATAGCTTTCTTT | CATSSQTPSRSLIAFF
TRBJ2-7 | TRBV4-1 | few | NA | TGCGCCAGCAGCCACGGGGACACCACCTACGAGCAGTACTTC | CASSHGDTTYEQYF
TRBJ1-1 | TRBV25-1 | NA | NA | TGTGCCAGCAGTGACGCGGGGGGGTCCCTGTCTTTCTTT | CASSDAGGSLSFF
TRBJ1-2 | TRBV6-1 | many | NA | TGTGCCAGCAGTGAACGGGGCTACACCTTC | CASSERGYTF
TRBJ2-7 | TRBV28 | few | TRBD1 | TGTGCCAGCAGTTCCCCGGGACAGGGTCCCAACCGCGAGCAGTACTTC | CASSSPGQGPNREQYF
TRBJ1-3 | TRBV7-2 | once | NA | TGTGCCAGCAGGCTCTCCCCAGGGATCGGAAACACCATATATTTT | CASRLSPGIGNTIYF
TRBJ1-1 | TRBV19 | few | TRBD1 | TGTGCCAGTAGTCTAATACAGGGGGCAATGACTGAAGCTTTCTTT | CASSLIQGAMTEAFF
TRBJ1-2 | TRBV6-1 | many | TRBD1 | TGTGCCAGCAGTACAAAAATTACAGGGGCCAGTGGCTACACCTTC | CASSTKITGASGYTF
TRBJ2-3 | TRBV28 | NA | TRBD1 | TGTGCCAGCAGTTGGACAGGGGGGCGTACAGATACGCAGTATTTT | CASSWTGGRTDTQYF
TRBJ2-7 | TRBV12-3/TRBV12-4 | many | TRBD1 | TGTGCCAGCAGTCTAGTGGGCCGGACAGGGAACTCCTACGAGCAGTACTTC | CASSLVGRTGNSYEQYF
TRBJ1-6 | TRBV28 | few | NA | TGTGCCAGCAGTCCCCCTAAGCGGGAGATACAGAATTCACCCCTCCACTTT | CASSPPKREIQNSPLHF
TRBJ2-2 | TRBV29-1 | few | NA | TGCAGCGTTGAGGGATCGGGGACACCTAACACCGGGGAGCTGTTTTTT | CSVEGSGTPNTGELFF
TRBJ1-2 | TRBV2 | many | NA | TGTGCCAGCAAAGAGAGGAACTATGGCTACACCTTC | CASKERNYGYTF
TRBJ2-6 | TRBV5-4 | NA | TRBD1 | TGTGCCAGCAGCTTGCGGGCAGGGGGCTCTGGGGCCAACGTCCTGACTTTC | CASSLRAGGSGANVLTF
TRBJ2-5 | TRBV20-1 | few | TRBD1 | TGCAGTGCTAGAGATCCGGCTCCCTGGGACAGGGGATGGGAGACCCAGTACTTC | CSARDPAPWDRGWETQYF
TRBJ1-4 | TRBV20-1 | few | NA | TGCAGTGCTAGACAGCCAACTAATGAAAAACTGTTTTTT | CSARQPTNEKLFF